There are many counts of the clone carrying this T cell receptor beta chain. Its antigen is currently unknown. CDR1 is SGHAT and CDR2 is FQNNGV in the germline V gene. Losses at the gene ends were 6 bases for V and 8 bases for J; bases not matched to a gene: 15. The CDR3 totals 15 residues. This entry is derived from a study of T-cell reconstitution after alpha-beta-depleted transplantation in children. Library preparation (for TCRbeta) was performed with unique molecular identifiers. Each CDR3 protein gets one entry after TCRdb re-called the PCR reads with MiXCR. Among 440,000 or so distinct CDR3 sequences, around 46% were seen once, and the ten largest hold 25% to 30%. Study observations and caveats: The study reportedly traced alpha-beta T cells about two months after transplant to several hundred expanded graft clones. Diversity of TCRbeta at day 60 was high in some patients, arising from surviving recipient T cells and thymic progenitors.

Sequenced here: PBMCs, sampled before TCRalphabeta/CD19-depleted stem cell transplant. V gene TRBV11-2 combines with J gene TRBJ1-2; 7 positions match TRBD1. The sequence came from a girl under 10 years old with aplastic anemia, due to receive a stem cell transplant. The CDR3 reads CASSYTMQGERGYTF. CDR3 sequence (DNA): TGTGCCAGCAGTTATACTATGCAGGGGGAAAGAGGCTACACCTTC.